This TCR beta chain derives from a study of CD8+ T cells in alopecia areata. General study findings and limits: Having one nonresponder leaves uncertain how baseline CD8+ expansion relates to response. The study found that many expanded lesional clones persisted in scalp and blood during tofacitinib.

Treatment given: oral pan-JAK inhibitor, 5-10 mg twice daily. With regard to this clone: Antigen specificity is unknown. This sample also contains other DNA sequences that code for the same CDR3.

As the sequencing template, cDNA was produced by extracting RNA and reverse transcribing it. Measured with immunoSEQ multiplex PCR; TCRdb has only the in-frame clones, and not every one. The table includes fewer than 150,000 clones, approximately 80% detected once. This sequence was found in a human donor with alopecia areata. Here the sequenced sample was CD8+ T cells sorted from blood, taken at week 4, from a patient treated with tofacitinib.

The CDR3 DNA is TGCAGCGGAAGACAGGGCCAGAACACTGAAGCTTTCTTT. Translation: CSGRQGQNTEAFF. The V and J genes are TRBV29-1 and TRBJ1-1, with 7 bases lining up with TRBD1. The CDR3 is 13 amino acids. CDR1 is SQVTM, CDR2 ANQGSEA, per germline. Trimming at V came to 7 bases and at J to 1 base, leaving 6 bases not matched to a gene.